This entry lists 2 T cell receptor beta chains sequenced from one sample in a study of blood T cells in healthy people across ages. Through a sample-barcoded 5' primer and a J-beta primer mix, a second PCR was run for roughly 6 to 11 cycles. TCRdb processed the 5' RACE reads anew with MiXCR; each CDR3 protein has one entry. The sample records 1.2 million to 1.5 million distinct CDR3 sequences, approximately 60% being singletons. The material sequenced was blood. The receptor source for this set is a man aged 18 to 35 in good health.

The rearrangement links TRBV3-1 to TRBJ2-3; TRBD1 agrees at 7 bases. V lost 4 bases and J lost 3; bases outside the gene matches: 7. The germline V gene encodes CDR1 LGHDT and CDR2 YNNKEL (reference sequence). The CDR3 totals 15 residues. CDR3 sequence (DNA): TGTGCCAGCAGCCCCTGGACAGGCGCAACAGATACGCAGTATTTT. This sequence encodes CASSPWTGATDTQYF.

There are a few counts of this clonotype. V gene TRBV12-3 or TRBV12-4 combines with J gene TRBJ1-6; the D gene is possibly TRBD1 (5 bases). The CDR3 loop spans 15 amino acids. V gave up 3 bases and J gave up 7 bases, with 13 bases separating them. In DNA form, the CDR3 reads TGTGCCAGCAGTTTTGGTCACAGGTTCAATTCACCCCTCCACTTT. Protein: CASSFGHRFNSPLHF.